Below, 5 T cell receptor beta chains from the same sample are listed, as sequenced in a study of CD8 T cells in Susac syndrome. Reverse transcription used roughly 0.5 to 1 ug RNA and random hexamers. Each CDR3 protein is one row after TCRdb ran MiXCR on the immunoSEQ multiplex PCR reads. The sample shows about 200,000 distinct CDR3 sequences, about 95% of them seen only once. The specimen sequenced was CD4+ T cells from PBMCs. All receptors come from a human donor with multiple sclerosis.

This clonotype was seen once. V usage is TRBV29-1 and J usage is TRBJ1-1, with D tentatively TRBD1 (5 bases). V lost 7 bases and J 0 bases, leaving 18 bases between the germline ends. The germline V gene has CDR1 SQVTM and CDR2 ANQGSEA. This CDR3 comprises 15 residues. The CDR3 DNA reads TGCAGCGCCTCCGGGGGTTGGGCCATGAACACTGAAGCTTTCTTT. Translated: CSASGGWAMNTEAFF.

This chain links TRBV20-1 with TRBJ2-5; 8 positions match TRBD2. This CDR3 region has 14 residues. V lost 6 bases and J lost 5; bases outside the gene matches: 11. Per germline, CDR1 DFQATT and CDR2 SNEGSKA (reference sequence). The CDR3 DNA is TGCAGTGCAACTATAGCGGGGAAGTTGGAGACCCAGTACTTC. Translated, it gives CSATIAGKLETQYF.

This rearrangement joins TRBV12-5 to TRBJ1-5, with D unclear. V was trimmed by 1 base and J by 1 base, leaving 8 bases between them. This CDR3 contains 15 residues. The germline V gene encodes CDR1 LGHNT and CDR2 FRNRAP. The CDR3: CASGLGPYSNQPQHF. The CDR3 DNA follows: TGTGCTAGTGGTTTGGGCCCCTACAGCAATCAGCCCCAGCATTTT.

The genes are TRBV27 and TRBJ1-2; the match to TRBD1 covers 7 bases. Germline CDR1 is MNHEY and CDR2 is SMNVEV (reference sequence). V shed 5 bases and J 0 bases; nucleotides not matched to a gene: 3. This CDR3 has 14 amino acids. Here the CDR3 reads CASSPDRPNYGYTF. Written as DNA, the CDR3 is TGTGCCAGCAGTCCGGACAGGCCTAACTATGGCTACACCTTC.

This chain uses TRBV6-6 with TRBJ1-6; a possible D gene is TRBD1 (6 bases). This CDR3 contains 16 residues. Germline CDR1 is MNHNY and CDR2 is SVGAGI (reference sequence). The V end lost 10 bases, the J end lost 0 bases, and 16 bases lay between the germline ends. This CDR3 is CAIRRGLSSYNSPLHF. The CDR3 region has the DNA TGTGCCATACGGAGGGGGTTAAGCTCCTATAATTCACCCCTCCACTTT.